The 29 T cell receptor beta chains listed next were all sequenced from one sample in a study of neurological immune-mediated disorders. Indicated time point: longitudinal time-point 2. TCRdb used MiXCR to reprocess the 5' RACE reads, holding one entry per CDR3 protein. Altogether tens of thousands of distinct CDR3 sequences are present, over 10% being singletons, with the ten largest covering around 4.5%. Sequencing input: PBMCs. The receptors come from a female donor with HTLV-1-associated myelopathy (HAM/TSP).

This clonotype was seen many times. The J gene is TRBJ2-1, the V gene TRBV5-1; D may be TRBD2 (6 bases). V lost 3 bases and J 9 bases, leaving 10 bases between the germline ends. This CDR3 is built from 12 residues. CDR1 is SGHRS, CDR2 YFSETQ, per germline. The chain's CDR3 is CASSWGESEQFF. CDR3 nucleotide sequence: TGCGCCAGCAGCTGGGGGGAAAGTGAGCAGTTCTTC.

This clonotype was counted at least ten times. V gene TRBV21-1 combines with J gene TRBJ2-7; the tabulated D call, TRBD1, remains unverified against the DNA. TRBV21-1 is an annotated pseudogene. The CDR3 sequence is 14 residues long. The CDR3 loop reads CASTTGLPLYEQYF. The CDR3 region has the DNA TGTGCCAGCACGACAGGATTGCCACTCTACGAGCAGTACTTC.

This clonotype was seen many times. The V and J genes are TRBV28 and TRBJ2-5; 9 bases are shared with TRBD1. Germline-derived CDR1 and CDR2 are MDHEN and SYDVKM. The CDR3 totals 13 residues. The trim removed 6 bases at V and 6 bases at J, leaving 5 bases unmatched. CDR3 nucleotides: TGTGCCAGCAGCCGACAGGGGGAGCAGACCCAGTACTTC. Its translation is CASSRQGEQTQYF.

This clonotype appeared many times. The chain combines TRBV9 with TRBJ2-3; D may be TRBD2 (6 bases). This CDR3 comprises 14 residues. In germline, CDR1 is SGDLS, CDR2 YYNGEE. The ends were cut back, 2 bases at V and 2 bases at J, with 9 bases in the middle. CDR3 loop: CASSVGLLTDTQYF. Written as DNA, the CDR3 is TGTGCCAGCAGCGTGGGACTCCTCACAGATACGCAGTATTTT. Variable domain in full (rest from reference TRBV9 and TRBJ2-3): DSGVTQTPKHLITATGQRVTLRCSPRSGDLSVYWYQQSLDQGLQFLIQYYNGEERAKGNILERFSAQQFPDLHSELNLSSLELGDSALYFCASSVGLLTDTQYFGPGTRLTVL.

This clonotype was recorded many times. The chain combines TRBV5-1 with TRBJ1-5; D gene uncertain. This CDR3 is built from 14 residues. The germline gives CDR1 SGHRS, CDR2 YFSETQ. Trimming stripped 1 base from V and 5 bases from J, with 10 bases between. The CDR3 DNA is TGCGCCAGCAGCTTGAAGGGAAGCGATCAGCCCCAGCATTTT. It is translated as CASSLKGSDQPQHF.

The chain employs TRBV5-1 and TRBJ1-2, with no clear D. V was shortened by 2 bases and J by 1 base, with 12 bases between the two germline ends. The germline V gene encodes CDR1 SGHRS and CDR2 YFSETQ. This CDR3 has 15 residues. The CDR3 region is CASSLSPSYNYGYTF. The DNA of the CDR3 is TGCGCCAGCAGCTTATCCCCCAGTTATAACTATGGCTACACCTTC.

The rearrangement links TRBV11-2 to TRBJ2-1; D gene uncertain. The CDR3 covers 14 residues. With 1 base removed from V and 3 bases from J, the gap between germline ends came to 7 bases. Per germline, CDR1 SGHAT and CDR2 FQNNGV. CDR3 protein: CASSLADFYNEQFF. The CDR3 nucleotides are TGTGCCAGCAGCTTAGCCGACTTCTACAATGAGCAGTTCTTC.

The sample holds many counts of this clonotype. This chain links TRBV12-3 or TRBV12-4 with TRBJ2-3; 7 bases match TRBD2. The CDR3 contains 15 residues. The trim removed 2 bases at V and 6 bases at J, leaving 8 bases unmatched. The CDR3 nucleotides are TGTGCCAGCAGTTTACGCCGGGGGGATGTGGATACGCAGTATTTT. This gives the protein CASSLRRGDVDTQYF.

This clonotype showed up many times. The V and J genes are TRBV5-1 and TRBJ2-1, with 13 bases matching TRBD2. The V gene's germline CDR1 is SGHRS and CDR2 YFSETQ. V lost 0 bases and J lost 14; bases outside the gene matches: 8. CDR3 size: 15 residues. The DNA for the CDR3 is TGCGCCAGCAGCTTGGGGACTAGCGGGGGAAATACGAAGTTCTTC. Amino acids: CASSLGTSGGNTKFF. Supplemented by reference TRBV5-1 and TRBJ2-1, the full variable domain reads KAGVTQTPRYLIKTRGQQVTLSCSPISGHRSVSWYQQTPGQGLQFLFEYFSETQRNKGNFPGRFSGRQFSNSRSEMNVSTLELGDSALYLCASSLGTSGGNTKFFGPGTRLTVL.

This clonotype showed up just a few times. This chain links TRBV6-5 with TRBJ2-7, with TRBD1 matching 11 bases. The CDR3 has 14 amino acids. Germline values: CDR1 MNHEY, CDR2 SVGAGI. Trimming cost V 7 bases and J 5 bases; bases outside gene matches: 7. The CDR3 loop is CASIGDRGANEQYF. The CDR3 DNA follows: TGTGCCAGCATTGGGGACAGGGGGGCCAACGAGCAGTACTTC.

This clonotype occurred many times. The V call is TRBV20-1, the J call TRBJ2-7; D is perhaps TRBD1 or TRBD2 (7 bases each). The CDR3 length is 12 residues. Trimming pared 6 bases from V and 4 bases from J, leaving 13 bases between. Germline V CDR1 and CDR2: DFQATT, SNEGSKA (reference sequence). In DNA, the CDR3 is TGCAGTGCGAGGGAGGGGGCATACGAGCAGTACTTC. Protein product: CSAREGAYEQYF.

This clonotype showed up many times. The chain joins TRBV5-1 to TRBJ2-2, with TRBD2 matching over 10 bases. There are 17 residues in the CDR3. Germline V lookup: CDR1 SGHRS, CDR2 YFSETQ. Trimming removed 3 bases from V and 4 bases from J; junction bases left unmatched: 9. Written as DNA, the CDR3 is TGCGCCAGCAGCTCGAAGTCTAGCGGGGGAAGCACCGGGGAGCTGTTTTTT. This encodes CASSSKSSGGSTGELFF.

This clonotype was detected ten times or more. V is TRBV5-1 and J is TRBJ2-1; no firm D call. The V gene lost 4 bases and the J gene lost 5 bases, with 16 bases spanning the gap. The CDR3 extends over 15 amino acids. Germline CDR1 and CDR2: SGHRS and YFSETQ. CDR3 nucleotide sequence: TGCGCCAGCAGCCCCGGAAATAAGGTTAACAATGAGCAGTTCTTC. It specifies CASSPGNKVNNEQFF.

This clonotype was detected many times. The chain uses TRBV4-1 and TRBJ1-5, with unresolved D. CDR1 MGHRA and CDR2 YSYEKL come from the germline V gene. CDR3 length: 16 amino acids. The germline V and J ends were trimmed by 1 base and 0 bases, with 10 bases remaining between them. The CDR3 sequence is CASSQAVSYSNQPQHF. The CDR3 coding sequence is TGCGCCAGCAGCCAAGCGGTATCTTATAGCAATCAGCCCCAGCATTTT.

This clonotype was recorded at least ten times. This chain uses TRBV6-5 with TRBJ2-3; 15 bases match TRBD2. Losses at the gene ends were 6 bases for V and 2 bases for J; bases not matched to a gene: 9. The CDR3 is 18 amino acids. CDR1 is MNHEY and CDR2 is SVGAGI in the germline V gene. CDR3 sequence reads: CASRRTSGGGPLTDTQYF. The DNA of the CDR3 is TGTGCCAGCAGACGGACTAGCGGGGGGGGTCCCCTCACAGATACGCAGTATTTT.

V usage is TRBV9 and J usage is TRBJ1-1; D ambiguous. CDR3 size: 15 residues. Germline V gene sequence: CDR1 SGDLS, CDR2 YYNGEE. V was pared by 5 bases and J by 1 base, with 15 bases between. CDR3 amino acids: CASRVMNQTNTEAFF. CDR3 bases: TGTGCCAGCAGGGTAATGAATCAGACGAACACTGAAGCTTTCTTT.

This clonotype was seen ten or more times. The genes are TRBV11-3 and TRBJ2-1; 11 bases line up with TRBD1. CDR1 and CDR2 (germline): SGHNT, YENEEA. There are 13 residues in the CDR3. J gave up 11 bases and V 3 bases, and 3 bases lay outside the gene matches. The CDR3 nucleotides read TGTGCCAGCAGCTTCGGACAGGGGGCGAAGCAGTTCTTC. This sequence encodes CASSFGQGAKQFF. The complete variable domain, with remaining parts taken from reference TRBV11-3 and TRBJ2-1, reads EAGVVQSPRYKIIEKKQPVAFWCNPISGHNTLYWYLQNLGQGPELLIRYENEEAVDDSQLPKDRFSAERLKGVDSTLKIQPAELGDSAVYLCASSFGQGAKQFFGPGTRLTVL.

This clonotype was seen many times. This sequence joins TRBV9 and TRBJ2-6; no definite D call. The CDR3 loop spans 15 amino acids. The germline gives CDR1 SGDLS, CDR2 YYNGEE. Trimming stripped 0 bases from V and 4 bases from J, with 8 bases between. CDR3 sequence reads: CASSVGLQGANVLTF. The CDR3, as DNA: TGTGCCAGCAGCGTAGGACTCCAGGGGGCCAACGTCCTGACTTTC. Full variable domain (rest looked up from reference TRBV9 and TRBJ2-6): DSGVTQTPKHLITATGQRVTLRCSPRSGDLSVYWYQQSLDQGLQFLIQYYNGEERAKGNILERFSAQQFPDLHSELNLSSLELGDSALYFCASSVGLQGANVLTFGAGSRLTVL.

This clonotype turned up a few times. This rearrangement joins TRBV5-4 to TRBJ1-1; 7 nucleotides align to TRBD1. CDR3 length: 17 amino acids. After removal of 4 bases from V and 1 base from J, the junction contained 13 bases not matched to a gene. The germline gives CDR1 SGHNT, CDR2 YYREEE (reference sequence). The CDR3 DNA sequence: TGTGCCAGCAGCCTATTCCTTACAGGGGTCCGGAACACTGAAGCTTTCTTT. Its translation is CASSLFLTGVRNTEAFF.

This clonotype was seen repeatedly, ten times or more. This chain uses TRBV5-1 with TRBJ2-1; D may be TRBD1 (5 bases). V was trimmed by 3 bases and J by 7 bases, leaving 14 bases between them. Germline V gene data show CDR1 as SGHRS and CDR2 as YFSETQ. This CDR3 is 14 amino acids long. CDR3 nucleotide sequence: TGCGCCAGCAGCTGGGGCGGTGTCGAAAATGAGCAGTTCTTC. Protein sequence: CASSWGGVENEQFF.

There are many counts of this clonotype. V usage is TRBV4-1 and J usage is TRBJ2-5; 8 nucleotides agree with TRBD1. Trimming took 1 base from V and 2 from J; bases not matched to a gene: 6. CDR1 and CDR2 from the germline V gene are MGHRA and YSYEKL. The CDR3 covers 16 residues. CDR3 loop: CASSQGTGRPQETQYF. The CDR3 DNA sequence: TGCGCCAGCAGCCAAGGGACAGGGCGACCTCAAGAGACCCAGTACTTC.

This clonotype appeared many times. This rearrangement joins TRBV7-8 to TRBJ2-7; D may match TRBD1 or TRBD2 (5 bases each). This CDR3 is built from 15 residues. Between the trimmed V and J ends, which lost 1 base and 3 bases, there was a span of 13 bases. Germline V gene sequence: CDR1 SGHVS, CDR2 FQNEAQ. CDR3 residues: CASSLESVGGYEQYF. The CDR3 DNA follows: TGTGCCAGCAGCTTAGAGTCTGTTGGGGGCTACGAGCAGTACTTC.

This clonotype appeared many times. The rearrangement uses TRBV5-1 and TRBJ1-6, with D perhaps matching TRBD1 (5 bases). CDR1 is SGHRS, CDR2 YFSETQ, per germline. The V and J ends lost 3 bases and 12 bases respectively, with 10 bases between them. The CDR3 totals 12 residues. The chain's CDR3 is CASSSLGGPLHF. CDR3 nucleotide sequence: TGCGCCAGCAGCTCTCTCGGGGGACCCCTCCACTTT.

This clonotype was found many times. V is TRBV20-1 and J is TRBJ2-2; no clear D gene. The V gene's germline CDR1 is DFQATT and CDR2 SNEGSKA (reference sequence). Trimming left V 2 bases short and J 10 bases short, with 8 bases between. This CDR3 is built from 11 residues. CDR3 sequence (DNA): TGCAGTGCTAGATCCCAAGTGGAGCTGTTTTTT. Residues: CSARSQVELFF.

At least ten counts were recorded for this clonotype. This chain connects TRBV7-9 to TRBJ2-1; 10 bases line up with TRBD2. CDR1 and CDR2 from the germline V gene are SEHNR and FQNEAQ (reference sequence). Trimming cost V 3 bases and J 5 bases; bases outside gene matches: 4. This CDR3 comprises 15 residues. CDR3 in DNA: TGTGCCAGCAGCTTCAGCGGGGGGGGCAACAATGAGCAGTTCTTC. Protein: CASSFSGGGNNEQFF.

In this sample, this clonotype turned up many times. The chain joins TRBV7-2 to TRBJ2-7; tentatively, D is TRBD2 (5 bases). Germline lookup yields CDR1 SGHTA and CDR2 FQGNSA. V lost 1 base, J lost 0 bases, and 10 bases lay in between. This CDR3 is 15 amino acids long. CDR3 in amino acids: CASSLEGANSYEQYF. The CDR3 coding sequence is TGTGCCAGCAGCTTAGAGGGAGCAAACTCCTACGAGCAGTACTTC.

This clonotype was counted many times. The genes are TRBV20-1 and TRBJ2-7, with TRBD1 identical over 8 bases. The CDR3 is 14 amino acids. Germline CDR1 is DFQATT and CDR2 is SNEGSKA (reference sequence). Trimming removed 6 bases from V and 1 base from J; junction bases left unmatched: 8. As DNA, the CDR3 is TGCAGTGCCCCAAAAGGGACAGGATCCTACGAGCAGTACTTC. As protein: CSAPKGTGSYEQYF.

This clonotype was seen at least ten times. The chain is built from TRBV5-6 and TRBJ1-4, with D possibly being TRBD1 (5 bases). This CDR3 is built from 17 residues. Trimming removed 2 bases at V and 0 bases at J, with 14 bases between. The germline gives CDR1 SGHDT, CDR2 YYEEEE. For the CDR3, the DNA is TGTGCCAGCAGCTTACGCCGGGACTTTGCAACTAATGAAAAACTGTTTTTT. The encoded protein is CASSLRRDFATNEKLFF.

This clonotype occurred many times. The chain employs TRBV5-6 and TRBJ2-4; D gene ambiguous. The V gene's germline CDR1 is SGHDT and CDR2 YYEEEE. V was shortened by 2 bases and J by 8 bases, with 11 bases between the two germline ends. The CDR3 covers 13 residues. The DNA for the CDR3 is TGTGCCAGCAGCTTTCAAGGGTGGGACATTCAGTACTTC. Its translation is CASSFQGWDIQYF.